These 5 T cell receptor beta chains were all obtained from the same sample, sequenced in a study of T cell repertoires in cytomegalovirus infection. Using its own MiXCR run on the reads, TCRdb lists one record per CDR3 protein. The data show around 800,000 distinct CDR3 sequences, with over 25% seen just once and 9.5% to 15% held by the top ten. Their specific antigens are unknown. The sequenced sample was cultured CD8+ T cells from PBMCs, obtained from culture after CMV antigen stimulation. The receptors here all came from a human donor in good health (CMV status not recorded). Some clones in this sample may be carry-over from other donors' samples.

This sequence joins TRBV27 and TRBJ1-6; 8 nucleotides align to TRBD1. The ends lost 6 bases at V and 10 bases at J; junction bases unmatched: 8. The CDR3 has 14 residues. Germline assignment: CDR1 MNHEY and CDR2 SMNVEV (reference sequence). DNA of the CDR3: TGTGCCAGCAGCCCCGGGACAGGAAGCTCACCCCTCCACTTT. Protein sequence: CASSPGTGSSPLHF.

This clonotype has just a few counts. The J gene is TRBJ2-1, the V gene TRBV29-1; maybe TRBD1 (5 bases). Trimming removed 5 bases at V and 11 bases at J, with 25 bases between. CDR1 and CDR2 from the germline V gene are SQVTM and ANQGSEA. The CDR3 sequence is 15 residues long. Here the CDR3 reads CSVIWPLDTTMKQFF. The CDR3 DNA sequence: TGCAGCGTTATATGGCCCCTGGACACTACAATGAAGCAGTTCTTC.

Only a few counts were recorded for this clonotype. The V gene is TRBV19, the J gene TRBJ2-3; the D gene is possibly TRBD1 (5 bases). Per germline, CDR1 LNHDA and CDR2 SQIVND (reference sequence). The V and J ends lost 11 bases and 2 bases respectively, with 11 bases between them. This CDR3 region has 12 residues. CDR3 protein: CAVGQLTDTQYF. The DNA for the CDR3 is TGTGCCGTGGGGCAGCTCACAGATACGCAGTATTTT.

The rearrangement uses TRBV15 and TRBJ2-1, with a tentative D call TRBD1 (6 bases). This CDR3 spans 14 amino acids. Germline V lookup: CDR1 LNHNV, CDR2 YYDKDF (reference sequence). Trimming removed 5 bases from V and 6 bases from J, with 14 bases in between. CDR3 amino acids: CATSLGEGVNEQFF. Here the CDR3 DNA reads TGTGCCACCAGCTTAGGTGAGGGGGTCAATGAGCAGTTCTTC.

The chain joins TRBV4-1 to TRBJ2-1, with D perhaps assigned TRBD1 or TRBD2 (5 bases each). V gave up 0 bases and J gave up 7 bases, with 13 bases separating them. This CDR3 spans 15 amino acids. CDR1 and CDR2 (germline): MGHRA, YSYEKL. The CDR3 DNA follows: TGCGCCAGCAGCCAAGATCAGAGGGGAACTAATGAGCAGTTCTTC. Translated, it gives CASSQDQRGTNEQFF.